The 25 T cell receptor beta chains below come from one sample, sequenced in a study of Graves' ophthalmopathy and Graves' hyperthyroidism. Using RNA transcripts, the TCR beta CDR3 regions were amplified. An opening RT-PCR round employed HTBI primers and preceded a second-round multiplex PCR. One entry per CDR3 protein, called by TCRdb with MiXCR from the multiplex PCR reads. The repertoire holds about 370,000 distinct CDR3 sequences, with about a sixth as singletons. Sequenced: peripheral blood. The receptors shown here come from an adult woman with stable Graves' hyperthyroidism.

This clonotype has at least ten counts. The rearrangement joins TRBV5-1 to TRBJ2-2; 12 nucleotides align to TRBD2. The length of the CDR3 is 16 residues. V shed 5 bases, J shed 0 bases, and the junction held 2 bases outside the gene matches. CDR1 and CDR2 from the germline V gene are SGHRS and YFSETQ. The CDR3 is CASRTSGSTNTGELFF. The CDR3 DNA sequence: TGCGCCAGCAGGACTAGCGGGAGCACGAACACCGGGGAGCTGTTTTTT.

This clonotype was observed at least ten times. The genes are TRBV29-1 and TRBJ1-1; D is unresolved. The CDR3 length is 13 residues. V shed 4 bases and J shed 0 bases, with 9 bases lying between them. Germline V gene sequence: CDR1 SQVTM, CDR2 ANQGSEA. The CDR3 bases are TGCAGCGTTGCACAGCACATGAACACTGAAGCTTTCTTT. Translated: CSVAQHMNTEAFF.

This clonotype was seen at least ten times. V gene TRBV7-9 combines with J gene TRBJ1-2; D ambiguous. Trimming shortened V by 5 bases and J by 1 base, and 5 bases separated the two germline ends. This CDR3 region has 12 residues. Looked up from germline, CDR1 is SEHNR and CDR2 is FQNEAQ (reference sequence). The CDR3 sequence is CASSQNNYGYTF. The CDR3, as DNA: TGTGCCAGCAGCCAAAATAACTATGGCTACACCTTC.

The chain's CDR3 is CASSHSSGGGTETQYF. The DNA of the CDR3 is TGTGCCAGCAGTCATTCCTCCGGGGGAGGAACAGAGACCCAGTACTTC. The chain has TRBV12-3 or TRBV12-4 and TRBJ2-5; perhaps TRBD2 as D (6 bases). The CDR3 totals 16 residues. Trimming shortened V by 5 bases and J by 4 bases, and 20 bases separated the two germline ends.

This clonotype has only a few counts. This chain joins TRBV11-2 and TRBJ2-7; 7 nucleotides line up with TRBD2. J lost 2 bases, V lost 8 bases, and 12 bases had no gene match. Germline loops: CDR1 SGHAT, CDR2 FQNNGV. The CDR3 runs to 15 residues. The CDR3 nucleotides are TGTGCCAGCCGGGGGGTTGCAGGGATCCCCTACGAGCAGTACTTC. Translated: CASRGVAGIPYEQYF.

This clonotype occurred a few times. The rearrangement links TRBV2 to TRBJ2-7; 14 bases map to TRBD2. J lost 6 bases, V lost 6 bases, and 4 bases had no gene match. Germline CDR1 SNHLY, CDR2 FYNNEI. The CDR3 consists of 14 residues. The CDR3 region is CASRGTSGSGEQYF. For the CDR3, the DNA is TGTGCCAGCAGGGGGACTAGCGGGAGCGGCGAGCAGTACTTC. Using reference TRBV2 and TRBJ2-7 for the parts outside the CDR3, the full variable domain is EPEVTQTPSHQVTQMGQEVILRCVPISNHLYFYWYRQILGQKVEFLVSFYNNEISEKSEIFDDQFSVERPDGSNFTLKIRSTKLEDSAMYFCASRGTSGSGEQYFGPGTRLTVT.

This clonotype occurred many times. J is TRBJ1-2 and V is TRBV6-5; D remains ambiguous. Between the trimmed V and J ends, which lost 0 bases and 8 bases, there was a span of 13 bases. CDR3 length: 14 amino acids. In germline, CDR1 is MNHEY, CDR2 SVGAGI. CDR3 sequence (DNA): TGTGCCAGCAGTTACTCAGAACAACTATCGGGCTACACCTTC. Translation gives CASSYSEQLSGYTF.

This clonotype was seen at least ten times. The CDR3 DNA is TGCAGCGTAAGACAGGGAGTCAGCACCGGGGAGCTGTTTTTT. This sequence encodes CSVRQGVSTGELFF. The chain combines TRBV29-1 with TRBJ2-2; 7 bases agree with TRBD1. After removal of 6 bases from V and 4 bases from J, the junction contained 8 bases not matched to a gene. Germline V gene data show CDR1 as SQVTM and CDR2 as ANQGSEA. The CDR3 sequence is 14 residues long.

This clonotype was recorded many times. The rearrangement joins TRBV12-3 or TRBV12-4 to TRBJ1-6; D possibly corresponds to TRBD1 (6 bases). The length of the CDR3 is 16 residues. The V end lost 6 bases, the J end lost 7 bases, and 19 bases lay between the germline ends. CDR3 loop: CASSRQPTGRNSPLHF. The CDR3 nucleotides are TGTGCCAGCAGCCGACAACCCACAGGGAGGAATTCACCCCTCCACTTT.

The V and J genes are TRBV3-1 and TRBJ1-1; D gene ambiguous. Between the trimmed V and J ends, which lost 2 bases and 8 bases, there was a span of 18 bases. CDR3 length: 15 amino acids. Germline V gives CDR1 LGHDT, CDR2 YNNKEL (reference sequence). The CDR3 bases are TGTGCCAGCAGCCAACGCGCTTCGGTAGGGCCCGAAGCTTTCTTT. Translating gives CASSQRASVGPEAFF. Based on the CDR3 plus reference TRBV3-1 and TRBJ1-1, the full variable domain is DTAVSQTPKYLVTQMGNDKSIKCEQNLGHDTMYWYKQDSKKFLKIMFSYNNKELIINETVPNRFSPKSPDKAHLNLHINSLELGDSAVYFCASSQRASVGPEAFFGQGTRLTVV.

This clonotype was found many times. The chain uses TRBV6-2 or TRBV6-3 and TRBJ2-2; 9 positions match TRBD2. This CDR3 is built from 14 residues. Looked up from germline, CDR1 is MNHEY and CDR2 is SVGEGT. V trimming: 4 bases; J trimming: 5 bases; junction bases outside the gene matches: 2. The CDR3 sequence: CASSSGLATGELFF. CDR3 in DNA: TGTGCCAGCAGTTCGGGACTAGCAACCGGGGAGCTGTTTTTT.

This clonotype was seen many times. The chain has TRBV28 and TRBJ1-1, with TRBD1 matching over 7 bases. Trimming cost V 3 bases and J 4 bases; bases outside gene matches: 23. Germline loops: CDR1 MDHEN, CDR2 SYDVKM. This CDR3 is built from 20 residues. CDR3 bases: TGTGCCAGCAGTTTTGGGGCCTCCGGGACAGTAAAAGTCGGATGCACTGAAGCTTTCTTT. Residues: CASSFGASGTVKVGCTEAFF.

This clonotype occurred many times. This sequence joins TRBV20-1 and TRBJ2-3, with D tentatively TRBD2 (6 bases). Germline CDR1 and CDR2: DFQATT and SNEGSKA (reference sequence). This CDR3 has 17 residues. The V end lost 0 bases, the J end lost 3 bases, and 19 bases lay between the germline ends. CDR3: CSARDRWRAKGTDTQYF. CDR3 coding DNA: TGCAGTGCTAGAGATCGTTGGAGGGCGAAAGGGACAGATACGCAGTATTTT.

This clonotype was counted at least ten times. This rearrangement joins TRBV27 to TRBJ2-4, with unresolved D. The CDR3 loop spans 19 amino acids. With 6 bases removed from V and 0 bases from J, the gap between germline ends came to 24 bases. Germline CDR1 MNHEY, CDR2 SMNVEV (reference sequence). The DNA for the CDR3 is TGTGCCAGCAGACCCGGCGGACGACCCTCCCTTGGAGCCAAAAACATTCAGTACTTC. Protein: CASRPGGRPSLGAKNIQYF.

This rearrangement joins TRBV20-1 to TRBJ1-1; D perhaps matches TRBD1 (5 bases). CDR1 is DFQATT, CDR2 SNEGSKA, per germline (reference sequence). This CDR3 region has 14 residues. The ends were cut back, 5 bases at V and 3 bases at J, with 16 bases in the middle. Here the CDR3 reads CSAGPGTLDTEAFF. The CDR3 DNA is TGCAGTGCTGGACCCGGGACTCTGGACACTGAAGCTTTCTTT.

The CDR3 loop is CASSQSGGEGYTF. The CDR3, as DNA: TGCGCCAGCAGCCAATCAGGGGGTGAGGGCTACACCTTC. The chain has TRBV4-1 and TRBJ1-2, with TRBD1 matching 7 bases. The germline CDR1 and CDR2 sequences are MGHRA and YSYEKL. This CDR3 region has 13 residues. Losses at the gene ends were 2 bases for V and 8 bases for J; bases not matched to a gene: 5.

This clonotype came up many times. This rearrangement joins TRBV7-2 to TRBJ2-7; TRBD2 aligns across 8 bases. Germline lookup yields CDR1 SGHTA and CDR2 FQGNSA. The V gene end was trimmed by 5 bases and the J gene end by 2 bases; junction bases not matched to a gene: 8. The CDR3 runs 15 residues. The CDR3 sequence: CASSPWSSGTYEQYF. In DNA form, the CDR3 reads TGTGCCAGCAGCCCCTGGAGTAGCGGGACCTACGAGCAGTACTTC.

The J gene is TRBJ1-1, the V gene TRBV11-2; 8 bases are a match to TRBD1. This CDR3 comprises 13 residues. The trim removed 4 bases at V and 11 bases at J, leaving 9 bases unmatched. Germline V gene data show CDR1 as SGHAT and CDR2 as FQNNGV. In nucleotides, the CDR3 is TGTGCCAGCAGCTCAAACCAGGGGGCGCCTGCTTTCTTT. Its translation: CASSSNQGAPAFF.

This clonotype came up a few times. The gene calls are TRBV28 and TRBJ2-7, with 8 bases aligning to TRBD1. V was clipped by 3 bases and J by 6 bases; unmatched bases: 7. This CDR3 is 14 amino acids long. Germline V CDR1 and CDR2: MDHEN, SYDVKM. DNA of the CDR3: TGTGCCAGCAGTTTTCAGGGGGCGTTTCCCGAGCAGTACTTC. Its translation: CASSFQGAFPEQYF. The whole variable domain, filled in from reference TRBV28 and TRBJ2-7, reads DVKVTQSSRYLVKRTGEKVFLECVQDMDHENMFWYRQDPGLGLRLIYFSYDVKMKEKGDIPEGYSVSREKKERFSLILESASTNQTSMYLCASSFQGAFPEQYFGPGTRLTVT.

J is TRBJ2-7 and V is TRBV2; 12 bases agree with TRBD2. J was trimmed by 7 bases and V by 6 bases; bases with no gene match: 10. Germline V lookup: CDR1 SNHLY, CDR2 FYNNEI. CDR3 length: 15 amino acids. The chain's CDR3 is CASRAGTSGSGEQYF. In nucleotides, the CDR3 is TGTGCCAGCAGAGCCGGGACTAGCGGGTCAGGGGAGCAGTACTTC.

This clonotype was seen many times. The rearrangement links TRBV9 to TRBJ2-5; the match to TRBD2 covers 9 bases. The V gene end was trimmed by 0 bases and the J gene end by 5 bases; junction bases not matched to a gene: 11. The CDR3 runs to 17 residues. Germline V CDR1 and CDR2: SGDLS, YYNGEE. This CDR3 is CASSVGSGGRADETQYF. CDR3 coding DNA: TGTGCCAGCAGCGTAGGAAGTGGCGGGAGGGCCGACGAGACCCAGTACTTC.

The chain joins TRBV28 to TRBJ2-7; 13 bases align to TRBD2. With V trimmed by 4 bases and J by 5 bases, 14 bases remained unmatched. This CDR3 has 18 residues. Germline CDR1 MDHEN, CDR2 SYDVKM. CDR3 sequence: CASSSNLRTSGRSHEQYF. In DNA form, the CDR3 reads TGTGCCAGCAGTTCCAATCTTCGGACTAGCGGGAGATCCCACGAGCAGTACTTC.

About this clonotype: A much larger clonotype is one base distant, so this may be a read error. The missing conserved phenylalanine or tryptophan at the end of this CDR3 makes a read error likely. V is TRBV25-1 and J is TRBJ2-7; a possible D gene is TRBD2 (6 bases). From germline, CDR1 is MGHDK and CDR2 SYGVNS. The CDR3 sequence is 15 residues long. Trimming took off 5 bases at V and 4 bases at J, with 18 bases between the two ends. The DNA of the CDR3 is TGTGCCAGCAGTCGGGGGAGAGGGGCTGGGTACGAGCAGTACCTC. This translates into CASSRGRGAGYEQYL.

The chain combines TRBV6-1 with TRBJ2-7; TRBD1 matches 11 bases. J gave up 6 bases and V 5 bases, and 6 bases lay outside the gene matches. This CDR3 comprises 14 residues. CDR1 and CDR2 (germline): MNHNS, SASEGT. CDR3 region: CASSQGQGAGEQYF. The CDR3 DNA follows: TGTGCCAGCAGTCAAGGACAGGGGGCTGGCGAGCAGTACTTC.

This clonotype was seen a few times. Just one base apart from a much larger clone, this may be a read error. The J gene is TRBJ2-2, the V gene TRBV2; tentatively, D is TRBD1 or TRBD2 (5 bases each). Germline assignment: CDR1 SNHLY and CDR2 FYNNEI. This CDR3 has 11 amino acids. CDR3 amino acids: CASTGPGELLF. For the CDR3, the DNA is TGTGCCAGCACAGGGCCCGGGGAGCTGTTGTTT.